These T cell receptor beta chains were read from a single sample in a study of shared clonotypes between healthy human individuals. The method was immunoSEQ multiplex PCR; TCRdb's version includes in-frame clones alone and lacks a portion of them. The data show more than 1.2 million clones, with just under 99% seen just once and about 0.34% held by the top ten. The source material was naive CD4+ T cells sorted from blood. These receptors were taken from a man in his thirties or forties in good health. CDR3s include the opening cysteine and the closing phenylalanine or tryptophan. D genes are given only for firm matches. Clone size is shown for a subset of rows, as once, few, many or a class of expanded clone.

V gene	clone size	J gene	D gene	CDR3 DNA	CDR3 protein
TRBV5-1	NA	TRBJ2-5	TRBD2	TGCGCCAGCGACGACACGGGACTAGCGGGGAGGGGGACCCAGTACTTC	CASDDTGLAGRGTQYF
TRBV2	NA	TRBJ2-7	NA	TGTGCCAGCAGTGGGGCGGGGGCCGTGGGTACGTACTTC	CASSGAGAVGTYF
TRBV9	NA	TRBJ2-2	NA	TGTGCCAGCAGCCCACATGAGGGACAGAACACCGGGGAGCTGTTTTTT	CASSPHEGQNTGELFF
TRBV5-1	NA	TRBJ2-3	NA	TGCGCCAGCACCCTAAGTGCTAGCACAGATACGCAGTATTTT	CASTLSASTDTQYF
TRBV5-6	NA	TRBJ1-2	NA	TGTGCCAGCAGCCCGCCACCCACTTCCCAGGTTAGGTATGGCTACACCTTC	CASSPPPTSQVRYGYTF
TRBV11-2	NA	TRBJ1-1	NA	TGTGCCAGCAGCTCCCCGAACACTGAAGCTTTCTTT	CASSSPNTEAFF
TRBV6-1	NA	TRBJ1-1	NA	TGTGCCAGCAGCCTTCAGTGGGCGCGGACTGAAGCTTTCTTT	CASSLQWARTEAFF
TRBV30	NA	TRBJ1-4	NA	TGTGCCTGGAGTGGGTCCGGGGATGGTGAAAAACTGTTTTTT	CAWSGSGDGEKLFF
TRBV15	NA	TRBJ2-6	NA	TGTGCCACCAGCAGGAAGGTTGCTGGGGCCAACGTCCTGACTTTC	CATSRKVAGANVLTF
TRBV28	NA	TRBJ2-3	NA	TGTGCCAGCAGTCCTCCGGTGGGGGGTACGCAGTATTTT	CASSPPVGGTQYF
TRBV5-1	NA	TRBJ2-7	NA	TGCGCCAGCAGCTTGTTCATATCGTGGGAGCAGTACTTC	CASSLFISWEQYF
TRBV11-2	NA	TRBJ2-7	TRBD2	TGTGCCAGCAGTCGAGGGACTAGCGGGAGCCAAATGTACGAGCAGTACTTC	CASSRGTSGSQMYEQYF
TRBV5-4	NA	TRBJ1-2	TRBD1	TGTGCCAGCAGCTGGGGGTCGGAAGGGACAGTCGCTGGCTACACCTTC	CASSWGSEGTVAGYTF
TRBV5-1	NA	TRBJ2-3	TRBD2	TGCGCCAGCAGCTTCGTCCTAGCGGAAAGCACAGATACGCAGTATTTT	CASSFVLAESTDTQYF
TRBV5-1	NA	TRBJ2-7	TRBD1	TGCGCCAGCAGCTTGGACAGGGGGCAATCCTACGAGCAGTACTTC	CASSLDRGQSYEQYF
TRBV6-5	NA	TRBJ2-3	NA	TGTGCCAGCAGTTATCTAGGGACTAGCACAGATACGCAGTATTTT	CASSYLGTSTDTQYF
TRBV5-6	NA	TRBJ1-5	NA	TGTGCCAGCAGCTTGGCGGGCAGCAATCAGCCCCAGCATTTT	CASSLAGSNQPQHF
TRBV9	NA	TRBJ2-5	NA	TGTGCCAGCAGCGTAGGGACAGCACAAGAGACCCAGTACTTC	CASSVGTAQETQYF
TRBV2	NA	TRBJ1-5	TRBD1	TGTGCCAGCAGCCTGACAGGGGGCATCAGCAATCAGCCCCAGCATTTT	CASSLTGGISNQPQHF
TRBV7-9	NA	TRBJ2-3	TRBD2	TGTGCCAGCAGCTCCCGAACTAGCGCCACAGATACGCAGTATTTT	CASSSRTSATDTQYF
TRBV10-3	NA	TRBJ2-5	NA	TGTGCCATCAGTGTTAGGGGGGGGGAGACCCAGTACTTC	CAISVRGGETQYF
TRBV9	NA	TRBJ2-1	TRBD1	TGTGCCAGCAGCGCTCGGACAGGGCCCAATGAGCAGTTCTTC	CASSARTGPNEQFF
TRBV5-6	NA	TRBJ2-7	NA	TGTGCCAGCAGCTTGGGCGGAGGGCCATACGAGCAGTACTTC	CASSLGGGPYEQYF
TRBV6-1	NA	TRBJ2-3	NA	TGTGCCAGCAGTGCGACCCGACCAGATACGCAGTATTTT	CASSATRPDTQYF
TRBV28	once	TRBJ2-1	TRBD2	TGTGCCAGCAGGGCTAGCGGGAGTAGAAATGAGCAGTTCTTC	CASRASGSRNEQFF
TRBV7-8	NA	TRBJ1-1	TRBD1	TGTGCCAGCAGCCCTCCAGGGGGCTACGGCACTGAAGCTTTCTTT	CASSPPGGYGTEAFF
TRBV6-5	NA	TRBJ2-3	NA	TGTGCCAGCAGTAGAAAGGTTCAGGGGGATACGCAGTATTTT	CASSRKVQGDTQYF
TRBV15	NA	TRBJ2-7	NA	TGTGCCACCAGCAAGGGAGGCGAGCAGTACTTC	CATSKGGEQYF
TRBV5-4	NA	TRBJ2-3	NA	TGTGCCAGCAGCCCCCGTCCAGCCAACACAGATACGCAGTATTTT	CASSPRPANTDTQYF
TRBV5-1	NA	TRBJ1-1	TRBD1	TGCGCCAGCAGCCCCAGACCGGGACAGGAAGCTTTCTTT	CASSPRPGQEAFF
TRBV19	NA	TRBJ1-2	TRBD1	TGTGCCAGTAGTATGAGGTACAGGGGGCCGCCCTATGGCTACACCTTC	CASSMRYRGPPYGYTF
TRBV5-1	NA	TRBJ2-7	TRBD2	TGCGCCAGCAGTCTCAACCCTCCGGCGAGACTAGCGGGAGGCGAGCAGTACTTC	CASSLNPPARLAGGEQYF
TRBV11-2	once	TRBJ2-2	NA	TGTGCCAGCAGCTCCGCGCGGGGGCAGAACACCGGGGAGCTGTTTTTT	CASSSARGQNTGELFF
TRBV6-5	NA	TRBJ2-6	NA	TGTGCCACCCCTAGATCTGGGGCCAACGTCCTGACTTTC	CATPRSGANVLTF
TRBV4-1	once	TRBJ2-7	NA	TGCGCCAGCAGCACTGCCCCGGGGGATAGTATTTACGAGCAGTACTTC	CASSTAPGDSIYEQYF
TRBV7-2	NA	TRBJ1-1	NA	TGTGCCAGCAGCCCTGCTGGGGGGGTGATGAACACTGAAGCTTTCTTT	CASSPAGGVMNTEAFF
TRBV18	NA	TRBJ2-7	NA	TGTGCCAGCTCACCCCTCTTATGGGGGAGCGAAGTCTACGAGCAGTACTTC	CASSPLLWGSEVYEQYF
TRBV6-5	NA	TRBJ1-4	TRBD1	TGTGCCAGCAGTTACCAGACAGGGGGCGTTGAAAAACTGTTTTTT	CASSYQTGGVEKLFF
TRBV29-1	NA	TRBJ1-1	NA	TGCAGCGTTGAATTATCACCCGGCTCTGAAGCTTTCTTT	CSVELSPGSEAFF
TRBV7-3	NA	TRBJ2-2	NA	TGTGCCAGCAGCTTAAAGCTGGGAAACACCGGGGAGCTGTTTTTT	CASSLKLGNTGELFF
TRBV27	once	TRBJ2-3	TRBD2	TGTGCCAGCAGCCGGACTAGCCAAAGCACAGATACGCAGTATTTT	CASSRTSQSTDTQYF
TRBV5-4	NA	TRBJ2-1	TRBD2	TGTGCCAGCAGCTCAGGCCCGGGACTAGCGGGGACGGGTCCCTACAATGAGCAGTTCTTC	CASSSGPGLAGTGPYNEQFF
TRBV20-1	NA	TRBJ1-2	NA	TGCAGTGCTACCTGGGGGGATGGCTACACCTTC	CSATWGDGYTF
TRBV25-1	once	TRBJ2-6	NA	TGTGCCAGCAGTGAATTTATTGGGGGCTCTGGGGCCAACGTCCTGACTTTC	CASSEFIGGSGANVLTF
TRBV4-2	NA	TRBJ2-7	TRBD2	TGTGCCAGCAGCCAAGATATGCTGGTGGGAGGGCCTGGCGAGCAGTACTTC	CASSQDMLVGGPGEQYF
TRBV28	NA	TRBJ2-2	NA	TGTGCCAGCTCCCAGGGGTGGGCCGGGGAGCTGTTTTTT	CASSQGWAGELFF
TRBV27	NA	TRBJ1-5	NA	TGTGCCAGCAGGAGCATAGGGGTTAGCAATCAGCCCCAGCATTTT	CASRSIGVSNQPQHF
TRBV11-1	NA	TRBJ2-5	NA	TGTGCCAGCAGCCTGCGGCGCGGTAGTGTACAAGAGACCCAGTACTTC	CASSLRRGSVQETQYF
TRBV6-1	NA	TRBJ1-3	NA	TGTGCCAGCAGTGAGGTCCGCTCTGGAAACACCATATATTTT	CASSEVRSGNTIYF
TRBV5-1	NA	TRBJ2-2	NA	TGCGCCAGCAGCTTGCGTGCGGGAGAGGGGGCCGGGGAGCTGTTTTTT	CASSLRAGEGAGELFF
TRBV18	NA	TRBJ2-2	TRBD1	TGTGCCAGCTCTCAGCCGGGACAGAAGGACACCGGGGAGCTGTTTTTT	CASSQPGQKDTGELFF
TRBV7-3	NA	TRBJ2-1	NA	TGTGCCAGCAGCGTCGGGACCGCCCATGAGCAGTTCTTC	CASSVGTAHEQFF
TRBV28	few	TRBJ1-5	NA	TGTGCCAGCAGTTTAGCCTATAGCAATCAGCCCCAGCATTTT	CASSLAYSNQPQHF
TRBV14	NA	TRBJ2-1	TRBD2	TGTGCCAGCAGCCGGCTAGCGGACTACAATGAGCAGTTCTTC	CASSRLADYNEQFF
TRBV9	NA	TRBJ2-7	NA	TGTGCCAGCAGCGTATCAGTCCTTTCAAGCTACGAGCAGTACTTC	CASSVSVLSSYEQYF